This T cell receptor beta chain was documented in a study of cytomegalovirus exposure and HLA in healthy donors. General study findings and limits: It was approximately 150 TCR beta chains that were listed as cytomegalovirus-associated. High specificity and sensitivity for cytomegalovirus status were reported for the classifier. Among the most significant clusters, several appeared linked to common viral pathogens in a later analysis. The authors later linked a missense DCLRE1C variant to TCR beta V- and J-gene trimming.

PCR used 60 Vbeta primers and 13 Jbeta primers. The assay was immunoSEQ multiplex PCR, and TCRdb's table has in-frame clones only and misses some. The sample has roughly 62,000 clones. With respect to this clone: What it binds is not known.

Material for sequencing was PBMCs. The clonotype comes from a male donor in good health and CMV-seronegative.

The CDR3 DNA is TGTGCCAGCAGTGACCGCCGAGGACAGGCAAACACCATATATTTT. It specifies CASSDRRGQANTIYF. The V call is TRBV6-1, the J call TRBJ1-3; 7 bases map to TRBD1. The CDR3 spans 15 residues. The V gene end was trimmed by 3 bases and the J gene end by 6 bases; junction bases not matched to a gene: 8. From germline, CDR1 is MNHNS and CDR2 SASEGT.